These 10 T cell receptor beta chains share one sample of origin, sequenced in a study of cytomegalovirus exposure and HLA in healthy donors. The PCR made use of 60 Vbeta and 13 Jbeta primers. TCRdb's copy holds only in-frame clones and misses some; the assay was immunoSEQ multiplex PCR. This repertoire shows some 150,000 clones, approximately 80% found once; its top ten account for 4.5% to 6.5%. The sequenced sample was PBMCs. These receptor sequences come from a male donor in good health and CMV-seronegative.

This chain joins TRBV7-9 and TRBJ1-1, with D perhaps TRBD1 (6 bases). Germline V gene data show CDR1 as SEHNR and CDR2 as FQNEAQ (reference sequence). Trimming stripped 0 bases from V and 2 bases from J, with 10 bases between. The length of the CDR3 is 15 residues. The CDR3 protein is CASSLARGGNTEAFF. The DNA for the CDR3 is TGTGCCAGCAGCTTAGCGCGGGGGGGCAACACTGAAGCTTTCTTT.

CDR3 DNA: TGTGCCAGCAGGGATTCTAGCGGAGGGGAGACCCAGTACTTC. This gives the protein CASRDSSGGETQYF. The chain uses TRBV7-2 and TRBJ2-5; 7 bases map to TRBD2. J gave up 5 bases and V 6 bases, and 9 bases lay outside the gene matches. Germline CDR1 reads SGHTA; CDR2 reads FQGNSA. The length of the CDR3 is 14 residues. The whole variable domain, filled in from reference TRBV7-2 and TRBJ2-5, reads GAGVSQSPSNKVTEKGKDVELRCDPISGHTALYWYRQSLGQGLEFLIYFQGNSAPDKSGLPSDRFSAERTGGSVSTLTIQRTQQEDSAVYLCASRDSSGGETQYFGPGTRLLVL.

The rearrangement joins TRBV7-7 to TRBJ2-5, with D possibly matching TRBD1 (5 bases). The J call may be faulty, since TRBJ2-7 better matches the DNA end. The CDR3 length is 15 residues. Germline V lookup: CDR1 SSHAT, CDR2 FNYEAQ (reference sequence). CDR3 loop: CASTPKGQNSYEQYF. CDR3 sequence (DNA): TGTGCCAGCACCCCGAAGGGGCAGAACTCCTACGAGCAGTACTTC.

The chain uses TRBV4-1 and TRBJ2-2, with D perhaps TRBD1 (5 bases). This CDR3 is 14 amino acids long. From germline, CDR1 is MGHRA and CDR2 YSYEKL. V gave up 4 bases and J gave up 6 bases, with 12 bases separating them. The DNA for the CDR3 is TGCGCCAGCAGCCCCGGGCCAGGGTCCGGGGAGCTGTTTTTT. It encodes CASSPGPGSGELFF.

In its sample, this clone was seen once. The gene calls are TRBV7-2 and TRBJ1-2, with TRBD1 matching over 7 bases. Germline trimming cut 1 base from V and 7 bases from J; bases unmatched to any gene: 3. The CDR3 totals 13 residues. From germline, CDR1 is SGHTA and CDR2 FQGNSA. CDR3 DNA: TGTGCCAGCAGCTTAGACACAGGGGCTGGCTACACCTTC. Translated, it gives CASSLDTGAGYTF.

The chain couples TRBV9 to TRBJ1-2; TRBD1 agrees at 7 bases. J lost 8 bases, V lost 3 bases, and 7 bases had no gene match. The CDR3 covers 13 residues. From germline, CDR1 is SGDLS and CDR2 YYNGEE. The CDR3: CASSALSGGGYTF. The CDR3 DNA reads TGTGCCAGCAGCGCCCTTTCAGGGGGAGGCTACACCTTC.

V and J are TRBV19 and TRBJ2-7, with TRBD1 identical over 10 bases. The CDR3 runs to 15 residues. V lost 4 bases to trimming and J lost 1 base; unmatched junction nucleotides: 4. Germline CDR1 and CDR2: LNHDA and SQIVND (reference sequence). The CDR3 DNA is TGTGCCAGTAGTACCGGGGACAGGGGTTCCTACGAGCAGTACTTC. Protein sequence: CASSTGDRGSYEQYF.

This clone has just one count. The J gene is TRBJ2-7, the V gene TRBV4-1, with a possible D match to TRBD2 (6 bases). Per the germline V gene, CDR1 is MGHRA and CDR2 is YSYEKL. There are 13 residues in the CDR3. The V and J ends lost 4 bases and 5 bases respectively, with 12 bases between them. The CDR3 DNA follows: TGCGCCAGCAGCCCGTCCGGGGGTGACGAGCAGTACTTC. This sequence encodes CASSPSGGDEQYF.

Details on this clone: Distinct nucleotide sequences in the sample also encode this CDR3. This chain joins TRBV6-5 and TRBJ1-2, with TRBD1 as a possible D gene (5 bases). This CDR3 comprises 14 residues. The germline V gene encodes CDR1 MNHEY and CDR2 SVGAGI. The V gene lost 2 bases and the J gene lost 2 bases, with 9 bases spanning the gap. CDR3 sequence reads: CASSYRGSNYGYTF. CDR3 in DNA: TGTGCCAGCAGTTACAGGGGTTCGAACTATGGCTACACCTTC.

This chain uses TRBV4-1 with TRBJ1-5; no definite D call. Trimming removed 1 base at V and 3 bases at J, with 7 bases between. CDR3 length equals 14 residues. The V gene's germline CDR1 is MGHRA and CDR2 YSYEKL. The CDR3 DNA is TGCGCCAGCAGCCAAGCCGGGAACAATCAGCCCCAGCATTTT. It specifies CASSQAGNNQPQHF.